This T cell receptor (beta chain) was sequenced in a study of T cell responses to AZD1222 COVID-19 vaccine. Study information: It was second doses at about 4 or about 12 weeks that were pooled. Study outcomes and limitations: At study baseline, merely six AZD1222 recipients were seropositive. Reports indicate that nearly half of spike-specific TCRs are directed at unmutated variant regions. Spike-specific TCR breadth and depth both grew after two AZD1222 doses.

CDR1 and CDR2 (germline): ENHRY, SYGVKD. V was trimmed by 3 bases and J by 8 bases, leaving 11 bases between them. This CDR3 spans 13 amino acids. Clones were sequenced by immunoSEQ multiplex PCR, and TCRdb holds only the in-frame ones, with some missing. In the table there are around 160,000 clones, approximately 90% of which are singletons. Points on this clone: No antigen is known for it.

The receptor was isolated from an adult in good health. The J gene is TRBJ2-1, the V gene TRBV10-3; no clear D. Sequenced here: peripheral blood, sampled on day 0 of AZD1222 vaccination. DNA of the CDR3: TGTGCCATCAGTGAACTGGACGCGGATGAGCAGTTCTTC. Its protein is CAISELDADEQFF.